This T cell receptor (beta chain) comes out of a study of T cells in Graves' hyperthyroidism and ophthalmopathy. This clonotype was counted only a few times. As yet, its antigen is unknown. Researchers took RNA transcripts and amplified the TCR beta CDR3 regions from them. Researchers ran a first-round RT-PCR on the TCR CDR3 using the HTBI primer set. TCRdb passed the multiplex PCR reads through MiXCR, listing each CDR3 protein once. The sample has 600,000 to 850,000 distinct CDR3 sequences, roughly a sixth seen once. For the diagnoses, clinical symptoms, serum thyroxine and TRAb, thyroid ultrasound and orbital computed tomography were used. PBMCs came from more than 9 ml fresh peripheral blood. CDR3 length: 15 residues. V was clipped by 4 bases and J by 2 bases; unmatched bases: 8. Germline V CDR1 and CDR2: SGDLS, YYNGEE. Overall study results and limits: Most thyroid clonotypes that were expanded above 0.001 also turned up in blood.

The V call is TRBV9, the J call TRBJ2-7, with TRBD2 identical over 8 bases. The source of this sequence is a woman aged 45 to 65 with Graves' hyperthyroidism that later progressed to Graves' ophthalmopathy. Sequenced sample: blood. In DNA, the CDR3 is TGTGCCAGCAGCCCTTGGGATAGCGGGACCTACGAGCAGTACTTC. This codes for CASSPWDSGTYEQYF.